The text below deals with one T cell receptor beta chain. Its cognate antigen is unknown. This entry comes from a study of T cell repertoires in cytomegalovirus infection. Study details: CMV infection together with matching HLA type was indicated by public TCR beta signatures. General study findings and limits: There were carriers of CMV plus the relevant HLA, and cumulative public TCR beta family frequency identified them. HLA-C-restricted CMV-specific TCR beta clonotypes were dominant in the ex vivo response.

TCRdb re-derived calls from the reads in MiXCR, one entry per CDR3 protein. Of 110,000 to 150,000 distinct CDR3 sequences in the sample, roughly 6% were seen once. CDR3 length equals 13 residues. Germline CDR1 is SGHNT and CDR2 is YYREEE (reference sequence). V lost 0 bases and J 3 bases, leaving 6 bases between the germline ends. This receptor was obtained from a human donor in good health (CMV status not recorded). Some clones in this sample may be carry-over from other donors' samples. The chain joins TRBV5-4 to TRBJ1-2; D unresolved. The sequencing input was PBMCs. CDR3 DNA sequence: TGTGCCAGCAGCTTGGAGCGACACTATGGCTACACCTTC. Translated, it gives CASSLERHYGYTF. The full variable domain, its missing parts supplied by reference TRBV5-4 and TRBJ1-2, is ETGVTQSPTHLIKTRGQQVTLRCSSQSGHNTVSWYQQALGQGPQFIFQYYREEENGRGNFPPRFSGLQFPNYSSELNVNALELDDSALYLCASSLERHYGYTFGSGTRLTVV.